This entry concerns a single TCR beta chain. The antigen this receptor binds is unknown. Base qualities were left out, and no much larger clone turns up one base away. The meaning of the sample's time point label: cycle 4 day 1 (C4D1), after six to seven weeks of nivolumab. All trial patients had relapsed after autologous stem cell transplantation, with cohorts A, B and C differing in prior brentuximab vedotin exposure. The trial cohort included some 53 patients with relapsed/refractory classical Hodgkin lymphoma, and each patient had a best overall response of complete response, partial response or progressive disease. In the multi-cohort phase II CheckMate 205 trial, trial patients received single-agent nivolumab. An independent review committee assessed best overall response by applying the 2007 International Working Group response criteria. Trial PBMCs were collected immediately before nivolumab initiation (C1D1) and during therapy at cycle 2 day 1 and cycle 4 day 1. After peripheral blood was drawn into 8 mL Vacutainer Cell Preparation Tubes, PBMCs were isolated by centrifugation and then cryopreserved.

This entry comes from a study of PD-1 blockade in classical Hodgkin lymphoma (dated by TCRdb to 2020 to 2021). For context, the study as a whole: Nivolumab dosing was 3 mg/kg intravenously every 2 weeks, continuing until either disease progression or unacceptable toxicity. To define a peripheral blood immune signature of response to PD-1 blockade in classical Hodgkin lymphoma, the study combined TCR beta sequencing with CyTOF.

Genomic DNA was extracted with the Qiagen DNeasy kit from unsorted PBMCs and from negatively selected CD4+ and CD8+ fractions. Amplification of TCR beta CDR3 regions was done by immunoSEQ multiplex PCR with primers that anneal to V and J segments. A synthetic immune receptor repertoire was used to minimize amplification bias, and remaining bias was computationally removed after sequencing. The paper's processing steps were these. Custom Python scripts were used to quantify repertoire diversity as the Shannon entropy index. The unsorted, CD4+ and CD8+ repertoires were each analyzed separately, with the exception of combined analyses, where CD4+ and CD8+ sequences were merged in silico. Clonal expansion was defined as a frequency increase of at least 2-fold after treatment compared with C1D1, and clones undetected at baseline were assigned a pseudocount of 0.5. Singleton clones were defined as clones with 0 or 1 copy at C1D1, and non-singleton clones were defined as clones with 2 or more copies. By matching protein sequences in sorted samples from the same patient, clones expanded in unsorted samples were annotated as CD4+, CD8+ or unknown. Wilcoxon tests on paired samples were used to test changes in diversity from C1D1 to C4D1. This immuneACCESS table, as held by TCRdb, lists in-frame sequences with V and J called but not all clones. Of the missing ones, under half trace to an unresolved V gene in checked studies; the others have no known cause. V and J calls and clone size are copied from that table; D and trimming were computed from the DNA. In all, the sample holds about 24,000 clones, and under 90% of those were seen once. Clones ranked in the top ten supply 5% to 7.5% of the sample.

The research as a whole found: The study was restricted to a single clinical trial cohort, and the causes of repertoire differences, possibly disease activity or prior therapy, were left undefined. Lower diversity was seen in patients whose nivolumab began less than 1 year after ASCT, and these patients were left out of later analyses so that immune reconstitution would not confound the results. Trial patients achieving complete response had baseline diversity similar to newly diagnosed patients, whereas partial responders and progressors had significantly lower diversity. A significant rise by C4D1 was seen in CD4+ but not CD8+ TCR diversity (p=0.0027 vs p=0.16), with the rise being most apparent in complete responders (p=0.02). Newly diagnosed patients were reported to have lower baseline TCR diversity than healthy donors, and relapsed/refractory patients were reported to have lower baseline TCR diversity still.

V loses 6 bases, J loses 0 bases, and the germline ends lie 3 bases apart. Based on the germline V gene (reference sequence), the CDR1 and CDR2 sequences are MNHNY and SVGAGI. The CDR3 spans 13 residues, from the cysteine through the phenylalanine. Of the read, only the CDR3 DNA is kept; its 39 bases are in frame from base 1. The specimen comprised peripheral blood mononuclear cells (PBMCs), sampled before the fourth cycle of nivolumab. This sequence originates from a human donor with classical Hodgkin lymphoma. Recombination connected TRBV6-6 to TRBJ2-6; no D segment can be confidently identified. The base sequence is TGTGCCAGCAGGCCCTCTGGGGCCAACGTCCTGACTTTC. This is translated as CASRPSGANVLTF.